The 8 T cell receptor beta chains below were found in one sample sequenced in a study of blood T cell repertoires in COVID-19. Using immunoSEQ multiplex PCR, the repertoire was profiled, and TCRdb retains in-frame clones only, with some absent. The sample lists 200,000 or so clones, roughly 80% occurring once. Sequenced material: peripheral blood. These receptors all stem from a woman aged 80 or over with COVID-19, enrolled during active disease.

The CDR3: CASSLVWTGSSYEQYF. The CDR3 nucleotides read TGTGCCAGCAGCTTGGTATGGACAGGCAGCTCCTACGAGCAGTACTTC. The chain recombines TRBV5-8 with TRBJ2-7; 7 positions agree with TRBD1. The CDR3 is made up of 16 amino acids. J was trimmed by 0 bases and V by 0 bases; bases with no gene match: 6. CDR1 is SGHTS and CDR2 is YDEGEE in the germline V gene.

The genes are TRBV6-6 and TRBJ2-7, with TRBD2 matching over 9 bases. V was clipped by 4 bases and J by 2 bases; unmatched bases: 9. In germline, CDR1 is MNHNY, CDR2 SVGAGI (reference sequence). The CDR3 extends over 16 amino acids. The CDR3 here is CASSFLPGLATYEQYF. The CDR3, as DNA: TGTGCCAGCAGTTTCCTACCGGGACTAGCCACCTACGAGCAGTACTTC.

This clone has more than one count but fewer than ten. The chain joins TRBV5-1 to TRBJ2-1, with D maybe TRBD2 (5 bases). Germline lookup yields CDR1 SGHRS and CDR2 YFSETQ. This CDR3 has 14 amino acids. V was trimmed by 4 bases and J by 12 bases, leaving 20 bases between them. CDR3 coding DNA: TGCGCCAGCAGCCCCGAGAGGGCTCACATAGGGCAGTTCTTC. Its translation is CASSPERAHIGQFF.

This chain connects TRBV7-2 to TRBJ2-3; 7 nucleotides line up with TRBD2. The CDR3 covers 15 residues. Losses at the gene ends were 0 bases for V and 5 bases for J; bases not matched to a gene: 5. Per the germline V gene, CDR1 is SGHTA and CDR2 is FQGNSA. The CDR3 sequence is CASSLAGPGGDTQYF. DNA for the CDR3: TGTGCCAGCAGCTTAGCGGGTCCGGGGGGAGATACGCAGTATTTT.

This clone was seen just once. The junction and the germline gene differ at one end; a read error may be behind it. The chain carries TRBV4-1 and TRBJ1-1; D gene unclear. CDR1 MGHRA and CDR2 YSYEKL come from the germline V gene. The CDR3 loop spans 17 amino acids. The CDR3 DNA sequence: TGCGCCAGCAGCGTCCCGACGCGGGGTAGGGCCAAGCCTGAGGCTTTCTTT. The encoded protein is CASSVPTRGRAKPEAFF.

This chain links TRBV29-1 with TRBJ2-3; 8 bases map to TRBD2. The V gene's germline CDR1 is SQVTM and CDR2 ANQGSEA. V was clipped by 6 bases and J by 3 bases; unmatched bases: 8. This CDR3 comprises 14 residues. CDR3 in amino acids: CSVRAGVQTDTQYF. DNA of the CDR3: TGCAGCGTCAGAGCGGGAGTCCAAACAGATACGCAGTATTTT.

The chain uses TRBV28 and TRBJ1-2; 7 nucleotides line up with TRBD1. From germline, CDR1 is MDHEN and CDR2 SYDVKM. Trimming at V came to 3 bases and at J to 4 bases, leaving 11 bases not matched to a gene. This CDR3 has 16 residues. In DNA form, the CDR3 reads TGTGCCAGCAGTTTGTCGGGACAGCTTGAGGGCTATGGCTACACCTTC. Translation gives CASSLSGQLEGYGYTF.

The chain joins TRBV18 to TRBJ2-5, with 9 bases fitting TRBD2. Germline V gives CDR1 KGHSH, CDR2 LQKENI. The CDR3 contains 14 residues. The J segment lost 5 bases and the V segment lost 5 bases, leaving 6 bases of the junction unmatched. The CDR3 region has the DNA TGTGCCAGCTCAGAGGGACTAGCTGGGGAGACCCAGTACTTC. It encodes CASSEGLAGETQYF.